This T cell receptor (beta chain) emerged from a study of T cell changes during pregnancy in multiple sclerosis. Germline CDR1 LGHNA, CDR2 YNFKEQ. The CDR3 totals 18 residues. V was trimmed by 0 bases and J by 3 bases, leaving 21 bases between them. Libraries were prepared by immunoSEQ multiplex PCR; TCRdb keeps only in-frame clonotypes and omits some of them. This sample yields approximately 65,000 clones, of which 96% are seen a single time; approximately 2.5% belongs to the top ten. This clone was seen a single time. The chain recombines TRBV4-2 with TRBJ2-7; D is perhaps TRBD2 (5 bases). This clonotype originated in a female donor with multiple sclerosis, enrolled in a pregnancy study. The sample in question was CD8+ T cells from peripheral blood mononuclear cells, obtained after pregnancy. CDR3: CASSQDLGGGDLNYEQYF. The DNA of the CDR3 is TGTGCCAGCAGCCAAGATTTAGGTGGAGGAGACTTAAACTACGAGCAGTACTTC.